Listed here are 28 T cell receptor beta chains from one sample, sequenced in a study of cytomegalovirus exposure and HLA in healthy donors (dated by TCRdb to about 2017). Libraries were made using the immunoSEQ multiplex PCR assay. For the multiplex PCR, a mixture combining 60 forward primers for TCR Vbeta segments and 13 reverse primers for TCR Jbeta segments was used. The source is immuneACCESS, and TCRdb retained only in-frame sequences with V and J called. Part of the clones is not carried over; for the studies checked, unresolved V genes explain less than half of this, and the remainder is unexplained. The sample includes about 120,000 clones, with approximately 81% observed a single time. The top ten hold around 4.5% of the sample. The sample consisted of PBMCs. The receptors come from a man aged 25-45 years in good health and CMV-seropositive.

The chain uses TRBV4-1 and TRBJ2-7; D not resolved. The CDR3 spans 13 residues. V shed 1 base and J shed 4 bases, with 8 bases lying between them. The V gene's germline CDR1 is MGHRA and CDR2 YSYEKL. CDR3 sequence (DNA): TGCGCCAGCAGCCAAGTCCTGGCATACGAGCAGTACTTC. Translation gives CASSQVLAYEQYF.

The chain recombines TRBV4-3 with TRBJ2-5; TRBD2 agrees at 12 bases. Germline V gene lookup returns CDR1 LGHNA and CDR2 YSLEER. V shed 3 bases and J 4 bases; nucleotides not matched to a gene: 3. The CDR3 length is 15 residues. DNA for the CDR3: TGCGCCAGCAGCCACCTACTAGCGGGAGGAGAGACCCAGTACTTC. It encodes CASSHLLAGGETQYF.

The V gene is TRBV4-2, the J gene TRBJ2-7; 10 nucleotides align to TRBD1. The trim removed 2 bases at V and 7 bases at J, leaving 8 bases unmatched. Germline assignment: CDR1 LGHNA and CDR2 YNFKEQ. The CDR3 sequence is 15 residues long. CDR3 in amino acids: CASSQTRDRGSEQYF. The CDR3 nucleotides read TGTGCCAGCAGCCAAACCCGGGACAGGGGTAGTGAGCAGTACTTC.

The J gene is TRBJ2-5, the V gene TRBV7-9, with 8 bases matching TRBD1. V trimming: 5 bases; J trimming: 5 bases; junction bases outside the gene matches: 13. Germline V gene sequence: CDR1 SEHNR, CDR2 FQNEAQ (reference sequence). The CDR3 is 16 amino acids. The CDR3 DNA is TGTGCCAGCAGCCATCGGACAGGGACGTTAAAGGAGACCCAGTACTTC. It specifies CASSHRTGTLKETQYF.

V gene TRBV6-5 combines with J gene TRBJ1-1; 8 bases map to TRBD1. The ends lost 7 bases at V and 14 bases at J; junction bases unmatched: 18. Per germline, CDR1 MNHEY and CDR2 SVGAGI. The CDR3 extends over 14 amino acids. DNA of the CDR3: TGTGCCAGCATCGAACTACCCGGACAGGGCGGGAGATTCTTT. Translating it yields CASIELPGQGGRFF.

CDR3 loop: CAWIAAGGQETQYF. DNA for the CDR3: TGTGCCTGGATCGCAGCGGGGGGGCAAGAGACCCAGTACTTC. The gene calls are TRBV30 and TRBJ2-5; 10 bases agree with TRBD2. CDR1 is GTSNPN and CDR2 is SVGIG in the germline V gene (reference sequence). Losses at the gene ends were 4 bases for V and 2 bases for J; bases not matched to a gene: 4. There are 14 residues in the CDR3.

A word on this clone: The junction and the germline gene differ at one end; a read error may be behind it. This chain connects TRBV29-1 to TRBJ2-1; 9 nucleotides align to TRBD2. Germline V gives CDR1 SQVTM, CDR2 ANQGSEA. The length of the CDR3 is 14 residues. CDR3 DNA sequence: TGCAGCGCCGTTGAAGGCGGGAGGGACAATGAGCAATTCTTC. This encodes CSAVEGGRDNEQFF.

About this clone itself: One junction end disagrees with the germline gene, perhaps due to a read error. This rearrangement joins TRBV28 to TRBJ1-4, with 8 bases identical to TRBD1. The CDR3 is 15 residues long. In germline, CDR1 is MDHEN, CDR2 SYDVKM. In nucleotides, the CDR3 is TGTGCCAGCAGTTTAAGGACAGGGTATAATGACAAACTGTTTTTT. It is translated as CASSLRTGYNDKLFF.

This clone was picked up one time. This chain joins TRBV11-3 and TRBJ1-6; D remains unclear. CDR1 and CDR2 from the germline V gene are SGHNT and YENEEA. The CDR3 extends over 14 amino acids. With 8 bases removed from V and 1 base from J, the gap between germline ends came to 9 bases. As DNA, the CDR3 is TGTGCCAGCTCGGGATTTTCCTATAATTCACCCCTCCACTTT. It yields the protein CASSGFSYNSPLHF.

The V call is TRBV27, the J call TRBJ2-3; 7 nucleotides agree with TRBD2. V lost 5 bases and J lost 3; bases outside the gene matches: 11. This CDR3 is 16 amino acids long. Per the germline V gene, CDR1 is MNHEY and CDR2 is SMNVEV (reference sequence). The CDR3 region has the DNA TGTGCCAGCAGTGGGAGTGCGGGGGAAAGGACAGATACGCAGTATTTT. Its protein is CASSGSAGERTDTQYF.

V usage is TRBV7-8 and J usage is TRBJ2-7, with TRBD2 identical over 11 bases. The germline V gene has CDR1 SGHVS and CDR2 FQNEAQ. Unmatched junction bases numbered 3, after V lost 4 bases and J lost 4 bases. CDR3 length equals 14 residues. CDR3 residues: CASSSLAGGYEQYF. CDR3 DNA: TGTGCCAGCAGCTCGCTAGCGGGAGGTTACGAGCAGTACTTC.

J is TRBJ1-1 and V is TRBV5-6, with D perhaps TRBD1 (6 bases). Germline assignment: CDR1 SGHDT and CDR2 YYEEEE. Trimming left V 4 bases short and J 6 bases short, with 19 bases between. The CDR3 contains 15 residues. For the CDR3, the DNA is TGTGCCAGCAGCGGACAAGGGTGGGGGCGAGCTGAAGCTTTCTTT. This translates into CASSGQGWGRAEAFF.

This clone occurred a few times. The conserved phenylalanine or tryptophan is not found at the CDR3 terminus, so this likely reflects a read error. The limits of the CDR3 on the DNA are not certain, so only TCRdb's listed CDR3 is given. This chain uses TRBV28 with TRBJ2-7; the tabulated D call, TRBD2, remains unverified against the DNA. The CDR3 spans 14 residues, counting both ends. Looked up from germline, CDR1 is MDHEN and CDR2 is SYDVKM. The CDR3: CASSLMGRVGREVL.

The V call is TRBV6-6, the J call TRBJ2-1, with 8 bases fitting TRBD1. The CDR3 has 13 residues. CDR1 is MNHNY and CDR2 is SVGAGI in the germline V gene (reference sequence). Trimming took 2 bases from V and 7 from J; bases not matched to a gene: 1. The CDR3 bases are TGTGCCAGCAGTTACACAGGGGGGAATGAGCAGTTCTTC. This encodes CASSYTGGNEQFF.

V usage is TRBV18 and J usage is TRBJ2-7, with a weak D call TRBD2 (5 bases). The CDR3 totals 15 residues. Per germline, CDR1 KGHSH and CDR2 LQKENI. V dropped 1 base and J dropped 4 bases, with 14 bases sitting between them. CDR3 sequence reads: CASSPLNPADYEQYF. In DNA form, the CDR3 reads TGTGCCAGCTCACCACTCAACCCAGCGGATTACGAGCAGTACTTC.

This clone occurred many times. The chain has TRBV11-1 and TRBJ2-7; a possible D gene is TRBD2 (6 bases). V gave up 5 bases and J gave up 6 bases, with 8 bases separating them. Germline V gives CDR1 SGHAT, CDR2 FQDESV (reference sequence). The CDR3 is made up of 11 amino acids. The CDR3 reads CASSRDFEQYF. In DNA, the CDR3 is TGTGCCAGCAGCCGGGACTTCGAGCAGTACTTC.

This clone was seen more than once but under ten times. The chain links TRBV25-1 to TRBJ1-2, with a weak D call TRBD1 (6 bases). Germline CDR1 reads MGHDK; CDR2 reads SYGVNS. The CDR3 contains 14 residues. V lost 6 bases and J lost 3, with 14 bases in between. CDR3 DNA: TGTGCCAGCAGCCCAATACAGGGACACTATGGCTACACCTTC. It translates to CASSPIQGHYGYTF.

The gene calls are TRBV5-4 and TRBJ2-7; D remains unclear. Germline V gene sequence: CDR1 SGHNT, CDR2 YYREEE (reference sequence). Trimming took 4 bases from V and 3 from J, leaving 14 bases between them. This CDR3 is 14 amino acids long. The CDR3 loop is CASSPVADYYEQYF. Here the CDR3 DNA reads TGTGCCAGCAGCCCTGTAGCCGATTACTACGAGCAGTACTTC.

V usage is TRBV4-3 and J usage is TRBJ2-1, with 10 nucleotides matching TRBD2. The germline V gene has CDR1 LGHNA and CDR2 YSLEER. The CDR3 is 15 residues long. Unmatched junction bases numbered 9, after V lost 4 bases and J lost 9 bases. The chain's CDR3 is CASSLSGRAYGEQFF. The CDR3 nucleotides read TGCGCCAGCAGCCTAAGCGGGAGGGCCTACGGTGAGCAGTTCTTC.

The DNA for the CDR3 is TGCGCCAGCAGCCATGGGGCGGGGGATACGCAGTATTTT. This sequence encodes CASSHGAGDTQYF. This chain joins TRBV5-1 and TRBJ2-3, with a possible D match to TRBD2 (6 bases). Trimming took 4 bases from V and 6 from J, leaving 12 bases between them. CDR3 length equals 13 residues. Germline CDR1 reads SGHRS; CDR2 reads YFSETQ.

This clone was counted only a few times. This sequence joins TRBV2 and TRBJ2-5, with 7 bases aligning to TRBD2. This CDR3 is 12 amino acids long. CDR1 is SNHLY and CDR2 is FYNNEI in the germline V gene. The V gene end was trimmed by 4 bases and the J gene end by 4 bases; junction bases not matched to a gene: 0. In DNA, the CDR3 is TGTGCCAGCAGTGGGGAGGGAGAGACCCAGTACTTC. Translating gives CASSGEGETQYF.

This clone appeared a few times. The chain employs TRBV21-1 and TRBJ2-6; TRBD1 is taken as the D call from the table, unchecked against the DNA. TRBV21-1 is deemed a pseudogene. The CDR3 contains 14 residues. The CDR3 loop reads CASRTGAGANVLTF. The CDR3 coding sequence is TGTGCCAGCAGAACAGGGGCTGGGGCCAACGTCCTGACTTTC.

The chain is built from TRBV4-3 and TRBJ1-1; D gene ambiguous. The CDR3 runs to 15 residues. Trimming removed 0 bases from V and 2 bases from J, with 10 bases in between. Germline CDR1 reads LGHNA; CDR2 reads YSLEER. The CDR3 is CASSQDGGLNTEAFF. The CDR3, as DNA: TGCGCCAGCAGCCAAGATGGCGGTTTAAACACTGAAGCTTTCTTT.

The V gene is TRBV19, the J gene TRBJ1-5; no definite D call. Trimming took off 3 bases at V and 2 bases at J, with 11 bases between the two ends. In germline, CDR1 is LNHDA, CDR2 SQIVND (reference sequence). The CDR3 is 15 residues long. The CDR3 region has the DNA TGTGCCAGTAGTATGGTGTATGAGGGCAATCAGCCCCAGCATTTT. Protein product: CASSMVYEGNQPQHF.

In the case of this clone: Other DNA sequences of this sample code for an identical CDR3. The CDR3 protein is CASSVGQGGTEAFF. CDR3 coding DNA: TGTGCCAGCAGCGTGGGACAGGGAGGCACTGAAGCTTTCTTT. The rearrangement uses TRBV9 and TRBJ1-1; 9 bases are a match to TRBD1. Germline CDR1 and CDR2: SGDLS and YYNGEE. The CDR3 runs to 14 residues. The junction had 3 bases not matched to a gene; V was cut back by 2 bases and J by 4 bases.

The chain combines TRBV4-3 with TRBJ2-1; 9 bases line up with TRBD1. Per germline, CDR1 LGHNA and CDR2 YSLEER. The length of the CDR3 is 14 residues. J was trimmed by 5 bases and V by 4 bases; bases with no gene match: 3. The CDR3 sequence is CASSLGTGNNEQFF. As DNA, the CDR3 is TGCGCCAGCAGCCTAGGGACAGGGAACAATGAGCAGTTCTTC.

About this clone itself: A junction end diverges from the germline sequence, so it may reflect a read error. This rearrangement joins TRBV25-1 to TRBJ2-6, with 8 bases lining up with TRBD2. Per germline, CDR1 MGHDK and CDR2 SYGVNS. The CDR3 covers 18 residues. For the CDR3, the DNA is TGTGCCAGCAGTGAATCCGGGGGGGTACGGGCTGGGGCCAACGGCCTGACTTTC. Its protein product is CASSESGGVRAGANGLTF.

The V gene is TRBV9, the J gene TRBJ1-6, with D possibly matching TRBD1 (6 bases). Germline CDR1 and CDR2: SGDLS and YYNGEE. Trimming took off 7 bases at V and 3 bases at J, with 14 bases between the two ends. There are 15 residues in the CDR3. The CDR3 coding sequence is TGTGCCAGCGCGGGGGGCGGCCTCTATAATTCACCCCTCCACTTT. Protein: CASAGGGLYNSPLHF.